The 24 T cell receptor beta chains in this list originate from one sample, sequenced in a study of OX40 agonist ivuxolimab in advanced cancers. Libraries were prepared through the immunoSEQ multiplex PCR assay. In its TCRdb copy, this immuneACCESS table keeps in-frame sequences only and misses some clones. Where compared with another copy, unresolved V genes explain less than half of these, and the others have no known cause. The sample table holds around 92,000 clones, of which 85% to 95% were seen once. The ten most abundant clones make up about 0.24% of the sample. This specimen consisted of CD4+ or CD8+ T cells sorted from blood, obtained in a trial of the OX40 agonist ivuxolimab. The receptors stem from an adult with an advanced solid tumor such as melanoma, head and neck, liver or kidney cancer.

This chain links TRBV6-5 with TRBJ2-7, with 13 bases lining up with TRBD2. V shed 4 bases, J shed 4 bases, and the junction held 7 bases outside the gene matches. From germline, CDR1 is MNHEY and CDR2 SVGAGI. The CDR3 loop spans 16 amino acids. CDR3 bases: TGTGCCAGCAGTTCCGGACTAGCGGGAGTCGGGTACGAGCAGTACGTC. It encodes CASSSGLAGVGYEQYV.

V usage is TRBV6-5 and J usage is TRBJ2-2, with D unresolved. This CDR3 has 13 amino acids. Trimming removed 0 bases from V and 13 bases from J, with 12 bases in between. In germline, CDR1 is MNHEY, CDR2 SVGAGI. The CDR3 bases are TGTGCCAGCAGTTACTCGATCGTATCTGGGCTGTTTTTT. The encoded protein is CASSYSIVSGLFF.

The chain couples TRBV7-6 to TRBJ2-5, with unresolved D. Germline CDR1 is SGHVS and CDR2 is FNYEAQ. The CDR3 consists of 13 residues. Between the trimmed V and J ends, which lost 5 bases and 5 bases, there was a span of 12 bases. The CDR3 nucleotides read TGTGCCAGCAGCCCATCCCGGTCGGAGACCCAGTACTTC. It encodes CASSPSRSETQYF.

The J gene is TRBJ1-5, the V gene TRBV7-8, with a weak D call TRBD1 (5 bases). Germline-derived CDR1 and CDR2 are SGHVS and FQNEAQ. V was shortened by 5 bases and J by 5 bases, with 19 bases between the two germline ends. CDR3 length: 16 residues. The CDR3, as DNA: TGTGCCAGCAGCCCCAAAAGGGGCCAGGGACATCAGCCCCAGCATTTT. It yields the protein CASSPKRGQGHQPQHF.

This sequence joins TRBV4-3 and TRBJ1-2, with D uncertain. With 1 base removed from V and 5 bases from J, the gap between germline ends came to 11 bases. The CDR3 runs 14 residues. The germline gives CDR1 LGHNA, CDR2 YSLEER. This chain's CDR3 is CASSQATVTYGYTF. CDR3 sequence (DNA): TGCGCCAGCAGCCAAGCGACGGTGACTTATGGCTACACCTTC.

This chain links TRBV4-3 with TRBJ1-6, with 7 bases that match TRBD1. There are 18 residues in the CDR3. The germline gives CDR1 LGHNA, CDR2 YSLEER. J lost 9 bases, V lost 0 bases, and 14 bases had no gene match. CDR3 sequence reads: CASSQEVPYRQGGSPLHF. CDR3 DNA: TGCGCCAGCAGCCAAGAGGTTCCGTATAGACAGGGAGGTTCACCCCTCCACTTT.

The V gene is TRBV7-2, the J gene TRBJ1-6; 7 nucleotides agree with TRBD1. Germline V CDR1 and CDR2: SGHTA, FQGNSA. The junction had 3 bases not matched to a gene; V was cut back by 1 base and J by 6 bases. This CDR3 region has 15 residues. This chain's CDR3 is CASSLEGQLNSPLHF. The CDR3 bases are TGTGCCAGCAGCTTAGAGGGACAGCTTAATTCACCCCTCCACTTT.

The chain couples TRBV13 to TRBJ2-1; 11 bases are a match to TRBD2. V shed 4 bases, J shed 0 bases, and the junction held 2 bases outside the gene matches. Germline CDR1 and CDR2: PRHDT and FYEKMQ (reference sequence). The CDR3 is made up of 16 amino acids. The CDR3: CASSSTSGDSYNEQFF. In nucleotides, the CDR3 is TGTGCCAGCAGCTCGACTAGCGGGGACTCCTACAATGAGCAGTTCTTC. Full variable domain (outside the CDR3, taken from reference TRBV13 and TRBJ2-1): AAGVIQSPRHLIKEKRETATLKCYPIPRHDTVYWYQQGPGQDPQFLISFYEKMQSDKGSIPDRFSAQQFSDYHSELNMSSLELGDSALYFCASSSTSGDSYNEQFFGPGTRLTVL.

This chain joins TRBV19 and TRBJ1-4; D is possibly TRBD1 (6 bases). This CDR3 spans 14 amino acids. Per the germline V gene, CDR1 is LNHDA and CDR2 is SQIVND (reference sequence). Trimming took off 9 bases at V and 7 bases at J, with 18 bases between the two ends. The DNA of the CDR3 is TGTGCCAGCAGAAGGGGGGCCGGTGTTGAAAAACTGTTTTTT. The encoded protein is CASRRGAGVEKLFF.

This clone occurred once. The CDR3 region has the DNA TGTGCCTGGAGCACAGGTTGGCAAAATCAGCCCCAGCATTTT. Residues: CAWSTGWQNQPQHF. The V call is TRBV30, the J call TRBJ1-5, with D possibly being TRBD1 (5 bases). V lost 3 bases and J lost 4, with 13 bases in between. Germline-derived CDR1 and CDR2 are GTSNPN and SVGIG (reference sequence). The CDR3 loop spans 14 amino acids. Variable domain in full (rest from reference TRBV30 and TRBJ1-5): SQTIHQWPATLVQPVGSPLSLECTVEGTSNPNLYWYRQAAGRGLQLLFYSVGIGQISSEVPQNLSASRPQDRQFILSSKKLLLSDSGFYLCAWSTGWQNQPQHFGDGTRLSIL.

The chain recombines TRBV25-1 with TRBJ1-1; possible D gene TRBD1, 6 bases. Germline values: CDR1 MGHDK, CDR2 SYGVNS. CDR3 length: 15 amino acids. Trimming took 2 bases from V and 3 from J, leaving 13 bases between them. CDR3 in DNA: TGTGCCAGCAGTGAACCCCGGGCAGGGGACACTGAAGCTTTCTTT. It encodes CASSEPRAGDTEAFF.

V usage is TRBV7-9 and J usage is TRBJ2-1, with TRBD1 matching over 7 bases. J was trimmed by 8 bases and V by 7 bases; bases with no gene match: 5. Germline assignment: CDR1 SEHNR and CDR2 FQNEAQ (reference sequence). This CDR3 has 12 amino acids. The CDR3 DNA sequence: TGTGCCAGCATCAGGCAGGGGGATGAGCAGTTCTTC. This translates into CASIRQGDEQFF.

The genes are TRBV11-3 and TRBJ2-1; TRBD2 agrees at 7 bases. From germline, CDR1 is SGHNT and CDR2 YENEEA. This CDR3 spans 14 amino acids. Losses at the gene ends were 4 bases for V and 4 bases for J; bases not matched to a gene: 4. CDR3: CASSSLAAYNEQFF. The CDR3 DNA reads TGTGCCAGCAGCTCTCTAGCGGCTTACAATGAGCAGTTCTTC.

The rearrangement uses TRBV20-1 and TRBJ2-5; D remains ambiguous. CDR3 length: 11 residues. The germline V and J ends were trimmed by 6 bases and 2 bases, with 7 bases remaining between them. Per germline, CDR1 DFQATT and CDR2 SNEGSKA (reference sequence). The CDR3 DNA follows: TGCAGTGCGCACCATCAAGAGACCCAGTACTTC. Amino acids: CSAHHQETQYF.

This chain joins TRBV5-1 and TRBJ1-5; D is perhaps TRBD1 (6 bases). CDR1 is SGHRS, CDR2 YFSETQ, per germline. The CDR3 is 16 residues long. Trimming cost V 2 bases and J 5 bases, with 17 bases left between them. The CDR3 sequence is CASSLRGIRGDQPQHF. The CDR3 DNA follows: TGCGCCAGCAGCTTACGGGGAATTAGGGGGGATCAGCCCCAGCATTTT. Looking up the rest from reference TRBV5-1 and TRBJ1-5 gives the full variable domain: KAGVTQTPRYLIKTRGQQVTLSCSPISGHRSVSWYQQTPGQGLQFLFEYFSETQRNKGNFPGRFSGRQFSNSRSEMNVSTLELGDSALYLCASSLRGIRGDQPQHFGDGTRLSIL.

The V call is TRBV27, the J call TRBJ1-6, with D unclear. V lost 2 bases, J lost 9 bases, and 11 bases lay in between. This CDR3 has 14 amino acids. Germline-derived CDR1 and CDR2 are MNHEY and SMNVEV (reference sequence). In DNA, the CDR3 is TGTGCCAGCAGTTTAATTGACACCGTTTCACCCCTCCACTTT. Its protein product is CASSLIDTVSPLHF.

The CDR3 sequence: CASSPGSRNEKLFF. CDR3 nucleotides: TGCGCCAGCAGCCCCGGGAGCCGAAATGAAAAACTGTTTTTT. The chain combines TRBV5-1 with TRBJ1-4; D gene uncertain. This CDR3 contains 14 residues. The V end lost 4 bases, the J end lost 5 bases, and 12 bases lay between the germline ends. Germline V gene lookup returns CDR1 SGHRS and CDR2 YFSETQ.

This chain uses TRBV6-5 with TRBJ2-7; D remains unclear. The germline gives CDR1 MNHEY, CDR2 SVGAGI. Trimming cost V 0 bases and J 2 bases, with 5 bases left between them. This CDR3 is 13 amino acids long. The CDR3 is CASSYSPPYEQYF. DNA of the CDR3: TGTGCCAGCAGTTACTCCCCCCCCTACGAGCAGTACTTC.

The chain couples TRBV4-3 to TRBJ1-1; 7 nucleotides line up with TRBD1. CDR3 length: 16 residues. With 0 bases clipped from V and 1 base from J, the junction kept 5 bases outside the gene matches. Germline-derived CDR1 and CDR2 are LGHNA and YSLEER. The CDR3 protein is CASSQDPGQRNTEAFF. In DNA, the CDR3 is TGCGCCAGCAGCCAAGATCCGGGACAGAGGAACACTGAAGCTTTCTTT.

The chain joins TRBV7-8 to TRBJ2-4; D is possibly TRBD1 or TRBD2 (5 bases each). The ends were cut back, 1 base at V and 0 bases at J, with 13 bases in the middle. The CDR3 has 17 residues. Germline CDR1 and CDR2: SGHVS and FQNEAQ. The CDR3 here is CASSLVWGRLAKNIQYF. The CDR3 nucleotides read TGTGCCAGCAGCTTAGTTTGGGGACGTCTAGCCAAAAACATTCAGTACTTC.

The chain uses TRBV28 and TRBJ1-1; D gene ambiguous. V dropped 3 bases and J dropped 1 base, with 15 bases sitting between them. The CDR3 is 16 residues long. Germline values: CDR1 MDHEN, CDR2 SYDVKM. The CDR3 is CASSFALTGSNTEAFF. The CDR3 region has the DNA TGTGCCAGCAGTTTTGCCCTCACCGGTTCGAACACTGAAGCTTTCTTT. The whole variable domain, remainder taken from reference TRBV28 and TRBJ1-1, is DVKVTQSSRYLVKRTGEKVFLECVQDMDHENMFWYRQDPGLGLRLIYFSYDVKMKEKGDIPEGYSVSREKKERFSLILESASTNQTSMYLCASSFALTGSNTEAFFGQGTRLTVV.

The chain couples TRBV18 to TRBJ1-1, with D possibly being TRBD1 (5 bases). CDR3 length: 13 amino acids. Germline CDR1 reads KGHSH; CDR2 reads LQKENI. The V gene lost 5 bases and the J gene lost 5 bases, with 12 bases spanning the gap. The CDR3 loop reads CASSATVRTEAFF. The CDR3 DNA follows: TGTGCCAGCTCAGCGACAGTGCGGACTGAAGCTTTCTTT.

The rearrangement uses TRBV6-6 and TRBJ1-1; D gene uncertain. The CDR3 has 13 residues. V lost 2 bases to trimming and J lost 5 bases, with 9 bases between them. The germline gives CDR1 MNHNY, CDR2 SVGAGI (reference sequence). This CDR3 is CASSYGFWTEAFF. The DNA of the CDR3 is TGTGCCAGCAGTTACGGGTTTTGGACTGAAGCTTTCTTT.

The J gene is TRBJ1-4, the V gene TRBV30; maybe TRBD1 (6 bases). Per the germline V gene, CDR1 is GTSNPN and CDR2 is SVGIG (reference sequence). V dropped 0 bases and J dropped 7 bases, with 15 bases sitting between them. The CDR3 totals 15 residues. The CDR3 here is CAWSVQLGAGEKLFF. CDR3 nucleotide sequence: TGTGCCTGGAGTGTACAGTTGGGGGCGGGTGAAAAACTGTTTTTT.